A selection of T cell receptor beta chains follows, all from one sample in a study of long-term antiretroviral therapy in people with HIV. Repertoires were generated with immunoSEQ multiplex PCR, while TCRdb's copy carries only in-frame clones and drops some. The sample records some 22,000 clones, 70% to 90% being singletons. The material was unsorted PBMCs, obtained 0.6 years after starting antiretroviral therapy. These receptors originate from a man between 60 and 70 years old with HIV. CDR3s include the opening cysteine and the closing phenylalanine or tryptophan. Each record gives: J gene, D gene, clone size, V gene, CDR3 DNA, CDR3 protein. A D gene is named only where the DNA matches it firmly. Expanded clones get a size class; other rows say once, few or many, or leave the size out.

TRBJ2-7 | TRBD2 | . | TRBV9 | TGTGCCAGCAGCGTAGTGGCGGGAGCCTACGAGCAGTACTTC | CASSVVAGAYEQYF
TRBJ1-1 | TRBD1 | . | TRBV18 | TGTGCCAGCTCACCCGGATTAGGCGGACAGGACACTGAAGCTTTCTTT | CASSPGLGGQDTEAFF
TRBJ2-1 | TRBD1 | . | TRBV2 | TGTGCCAGCAGTGGTTCCGGGACAGGGGCCTACAATGAGCAGTTCTTC | CASSGSGTGAYNEQFF
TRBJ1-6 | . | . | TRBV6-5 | TGTGCCAGCAGTTATCTAAATTCACCCCTCCACTTT | CASSYLNSPLHF
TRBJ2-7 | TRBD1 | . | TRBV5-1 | TGCGCCAGCAGCTTGTTGTCGGGACAGGGGGCTGGCGAGCAGTACTTC | CASSLLSGQGAGEQYF
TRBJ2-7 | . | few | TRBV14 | TGTGCCAGCAGCCAAGATCGTGGCACAGGGACGTACGAGCAGTACTTC | CASSQDRGTGTYEQYF
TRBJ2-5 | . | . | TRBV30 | TGTGCCTGGATGGGAAGTGCAGGGGCCCAGTACTTC | CAWMGSAGAQYF
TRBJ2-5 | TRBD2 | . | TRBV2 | TGTGCCAGCAGTGTGTCTAGCGGGAGACTCCAAGAGACCCAGTACTTC | CASSVSSGRLQETQYF
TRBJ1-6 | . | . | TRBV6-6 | TGTGCCAGCAATCTATTAGGGACATTTAATTCACCCCTCCACTTT | CASNLLGTFNSPLHF
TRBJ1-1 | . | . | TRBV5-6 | TGTGCCAGCAGCTTTCAGGAGAACACTGAAGCTTTCTTT | CASSFQENTEAFF
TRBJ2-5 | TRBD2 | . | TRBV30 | TGTGCCTGGAGTAGGACTAGCGAGGAGACCCAGTACTTC | CAWSRTSEETQYF
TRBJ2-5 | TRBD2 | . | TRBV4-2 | TGTGCCAGCAGCCAAGGTCAGGGACTAATCTCCCAAGAGACCCAGTACTTC | CASSQGQGLISQETQYF
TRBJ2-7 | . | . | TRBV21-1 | TGTGCCAGCAGCAATCGGTTTGAGAGGTCCTACGAGCAGTACTTC | CASSNRFERSYEQYF
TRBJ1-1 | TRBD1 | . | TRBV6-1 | TGTGCCAGCACCTCCCGGACAGGGCACGCTTTCTTT | CASTSRTGHAFF
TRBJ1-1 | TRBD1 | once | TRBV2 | TGTGCCAGCAGTGAGACAGGGCCAGACACTGAAGCTTTCTTT | CASSETGPDTEAFF
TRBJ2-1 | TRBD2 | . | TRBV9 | TGTGCCAGCAGCGGATCCTTGAGTAGCGGGAGTTCTTACAATGAGCAGTTCTTC | CASSGSLSSGSSYNEQFF
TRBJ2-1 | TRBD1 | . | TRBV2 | TGTGCCACCGACAGGGGATACAATGAGCAGTTCTTC | CATDRGYNEQFF
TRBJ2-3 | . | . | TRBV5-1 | TGCGCCAGCAGCTCGACAAGACTCACAGATACGCAGTATTTT | CASSSTRLTDTQYF
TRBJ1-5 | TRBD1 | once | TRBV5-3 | TGTGCCAGAAGCTTGGGACAGGGGGCGTCTCAGCCCCAGCATTTT | CARSLGQGASQPQHF
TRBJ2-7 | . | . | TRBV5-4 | TGTGCCAGCAGCCAAACGACTTCCTACGAGCAGTACTTC | CASSQTTSYEQYF
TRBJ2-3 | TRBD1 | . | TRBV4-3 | TGCGCCAGCAGCCAAGACCCCCCCCAGACAGGGAGCACAGATACGCAGTATTTT | CASSQDPPQTGSTDTQYF
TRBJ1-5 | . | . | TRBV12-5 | TGTGCTAGTGGTTCAGGGAGCAATCAGCCCCAGCATTTT | CASGSGSNQPQHF
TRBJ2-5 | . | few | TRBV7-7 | TGTGCCAGCAGCTTAGATGGGTGGGCGAGGGGACCCCAGTACTTC | CASSLDGWARGPQYF
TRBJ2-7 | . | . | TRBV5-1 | TGCGCCAGCAGCCCAGGGGGGGGGCCAGGCTACGAGCAGTACTTC | CASSPGGGPGYEQYF
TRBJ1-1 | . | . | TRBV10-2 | TGCGCCAGCAGCGGGCCCCTCCTGGGCACTGAAGCTTTCTTT | CASSGPLLGTEAFF
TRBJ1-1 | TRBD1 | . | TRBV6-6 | TGTGCCAGCAGTTACTTCCGGGACAGGGGCCCCGAGGCTTTCTTT | CASSYFRDRGPEAFF
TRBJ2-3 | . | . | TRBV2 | TGTGCCAGCAGTATTAACCTACCGGGCACAGATACGCAGTATTTT | CASSINLPGTDTQYF
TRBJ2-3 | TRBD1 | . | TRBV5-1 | TGCGCCAGCCTACAGGGGGCAGGCACAGATACGCAGTATTTT | CASLQGAGTDTQYF